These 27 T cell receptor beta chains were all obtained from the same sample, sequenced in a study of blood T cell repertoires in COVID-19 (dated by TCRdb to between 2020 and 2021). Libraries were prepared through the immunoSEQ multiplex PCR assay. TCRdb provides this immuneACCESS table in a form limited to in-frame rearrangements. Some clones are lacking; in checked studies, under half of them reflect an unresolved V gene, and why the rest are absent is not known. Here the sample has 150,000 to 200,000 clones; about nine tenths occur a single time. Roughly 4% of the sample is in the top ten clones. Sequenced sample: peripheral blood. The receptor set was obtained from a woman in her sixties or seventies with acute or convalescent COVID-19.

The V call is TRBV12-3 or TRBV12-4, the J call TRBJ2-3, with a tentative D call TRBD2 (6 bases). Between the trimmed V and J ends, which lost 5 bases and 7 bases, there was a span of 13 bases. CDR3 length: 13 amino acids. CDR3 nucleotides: TGTGCCAGCAGTCCCGGGACTCGTAATACGCAGTATTTT. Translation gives CASSPGTRNTQYF.

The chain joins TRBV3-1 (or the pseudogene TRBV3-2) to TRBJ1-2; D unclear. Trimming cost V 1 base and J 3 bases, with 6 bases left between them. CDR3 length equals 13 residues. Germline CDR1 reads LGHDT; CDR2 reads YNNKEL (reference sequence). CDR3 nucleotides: TGTGCCAGCAGCCAAGTGCAGGACTATGGCTACACCTTC. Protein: CASSQVQDYGYTF.

The CDR3 protein is CASSRDPSGGFYNEQFF. DNA of the CDR3: TGTGCCAGTAGTAGGGACCCTAGCGGGGGATTCTACAATGAGCAGTTCTTC. J is TRBJ2-1 and V is TRBV19, with 10 bases matching TRBD2. The trim removed 4 bases at V and 3 bases at J, leaving 9 bases unmatched. This CDR3 is built from 17 residues. Germline assignment: CDR1 LNHDA and CDR2 SQIVND (reference sequence).

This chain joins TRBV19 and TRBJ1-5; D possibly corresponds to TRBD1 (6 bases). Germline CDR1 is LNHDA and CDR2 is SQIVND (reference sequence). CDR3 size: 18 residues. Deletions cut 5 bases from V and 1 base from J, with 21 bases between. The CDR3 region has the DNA TGTGCCAGTAGTGTTGTCCCAGGGGCGACATTGAGCAATCAGCCCCAGCATTTT. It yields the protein CASSVVPGATLSNQPQHF.

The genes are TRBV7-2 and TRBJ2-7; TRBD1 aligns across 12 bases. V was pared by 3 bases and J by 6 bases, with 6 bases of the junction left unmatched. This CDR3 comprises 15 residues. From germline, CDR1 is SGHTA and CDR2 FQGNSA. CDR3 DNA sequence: TGTGCCAGCAGCTTGATGGGGACAGGGGGCGCCGAGCAGTACTTC. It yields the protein CASSLMGTGGAEQYF.

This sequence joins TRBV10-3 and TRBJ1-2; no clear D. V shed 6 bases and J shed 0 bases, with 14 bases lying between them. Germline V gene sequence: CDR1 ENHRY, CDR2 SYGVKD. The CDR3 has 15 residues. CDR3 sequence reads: CAIREGGEANYGYTF. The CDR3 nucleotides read TGTGCCATCAGGGAGGGAGGCGAAGCTAACTATGGCTACACCTTC.

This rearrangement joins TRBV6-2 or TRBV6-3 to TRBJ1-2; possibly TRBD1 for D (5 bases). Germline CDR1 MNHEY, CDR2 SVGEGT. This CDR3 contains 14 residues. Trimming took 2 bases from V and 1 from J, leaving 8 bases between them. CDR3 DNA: TGTGCCAGCAGTTACGCCGGGGGTAACTATGGCTACACCTTC. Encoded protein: CASSYAGGNYGYTF.

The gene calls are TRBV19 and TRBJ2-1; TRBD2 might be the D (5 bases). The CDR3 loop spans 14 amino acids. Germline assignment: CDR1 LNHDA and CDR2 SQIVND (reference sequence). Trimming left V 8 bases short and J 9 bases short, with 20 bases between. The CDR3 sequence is CASHATRGLGEQFF. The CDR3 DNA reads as TGTGCCAGTCACGCCACCAGAGGGCTCGGTGAGCAGTTCTTC.

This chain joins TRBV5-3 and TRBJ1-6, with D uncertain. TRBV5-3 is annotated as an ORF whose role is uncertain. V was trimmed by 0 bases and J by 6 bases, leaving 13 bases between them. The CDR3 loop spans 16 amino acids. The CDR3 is CARSLADFGSNSPLHF. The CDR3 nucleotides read TGTGCCAGAAGCTTGGCAGATTTCGGGAGTAATTCACCCCTCCACTTT.

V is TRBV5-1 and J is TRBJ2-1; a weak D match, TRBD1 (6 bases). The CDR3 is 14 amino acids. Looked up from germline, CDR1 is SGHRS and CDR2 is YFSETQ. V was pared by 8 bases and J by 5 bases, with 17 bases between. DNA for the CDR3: TGCGCCAGTACTTTGAGTTGGGGGCACAATGAGCAGTTCTTC. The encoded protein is CASTLSWGHNEQFF.

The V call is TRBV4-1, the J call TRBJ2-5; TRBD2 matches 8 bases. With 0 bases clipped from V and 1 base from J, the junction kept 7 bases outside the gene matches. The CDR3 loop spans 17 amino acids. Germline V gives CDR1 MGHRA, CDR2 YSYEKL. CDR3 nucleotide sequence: TGCGCCAGCAGCCAAGAGGCGTCAGGACTAGCCCAAGAGACCCAGTACTTC. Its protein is CASSQEASGLAQETQYF.

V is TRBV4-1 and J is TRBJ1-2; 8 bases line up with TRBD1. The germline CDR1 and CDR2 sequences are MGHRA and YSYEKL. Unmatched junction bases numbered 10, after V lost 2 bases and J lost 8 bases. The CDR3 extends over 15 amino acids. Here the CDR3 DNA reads TGCGCCAGCAGCCAAACGGACAGGGAGCAGGGAGGCTACACCTTC. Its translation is CASSQTDREQGGYTF.

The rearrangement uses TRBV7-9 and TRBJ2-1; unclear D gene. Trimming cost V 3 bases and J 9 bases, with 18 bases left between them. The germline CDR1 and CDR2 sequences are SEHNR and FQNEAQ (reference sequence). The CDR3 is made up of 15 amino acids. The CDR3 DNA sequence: TGTGCCAGCAGCTTCCCCGGCAGGCAGGATGGTGAGCAGTTCTTC. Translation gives CASSFPGRQDGEQFF.

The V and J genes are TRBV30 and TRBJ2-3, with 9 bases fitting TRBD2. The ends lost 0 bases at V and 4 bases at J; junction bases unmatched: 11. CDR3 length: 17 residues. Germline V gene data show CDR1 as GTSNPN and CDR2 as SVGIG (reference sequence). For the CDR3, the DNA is TGTGCCTGGAGTGTGAACGCGGGCGGGGGGGCCCCAGATACGCAGTATTTT. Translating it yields CAWSVNAGGGAPDTQYF.

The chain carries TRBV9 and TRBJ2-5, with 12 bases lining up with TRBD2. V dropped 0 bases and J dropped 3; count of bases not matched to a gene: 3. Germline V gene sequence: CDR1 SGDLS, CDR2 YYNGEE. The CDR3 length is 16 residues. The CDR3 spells CASSVGPSGREETQYF. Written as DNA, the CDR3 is TGTGCCAGCAGCGTAGGTCCTAGCGGGAGGGAAGAGACCCAGTACTTC.

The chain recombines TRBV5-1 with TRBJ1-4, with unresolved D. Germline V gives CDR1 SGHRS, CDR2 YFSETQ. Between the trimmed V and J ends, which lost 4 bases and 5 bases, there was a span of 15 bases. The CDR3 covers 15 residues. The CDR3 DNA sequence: TGCGCCAGCAGCCTGACGGCCAAGCGCAATGAAAAACTGTTTTTT. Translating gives CASSLTAKRNEKLFF.

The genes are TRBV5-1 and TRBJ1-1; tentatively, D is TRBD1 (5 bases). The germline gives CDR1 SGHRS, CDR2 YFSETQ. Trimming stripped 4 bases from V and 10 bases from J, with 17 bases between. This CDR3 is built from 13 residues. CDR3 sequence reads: CASSTGDRIGAFF. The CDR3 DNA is TGCGCCAGCAGCACAGGTGACCGGATTGGAGCTTTCTTT. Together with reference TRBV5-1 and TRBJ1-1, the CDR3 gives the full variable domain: KAGVTQTPRYLIKTRGQQVTLSCSPISGHRSVSWYQQTPGQGLQFLFEYFSETQRNKGNFPGRFSGRQFSNSRSEMNVSTLELGDSALYLCASSTGDRIGAFFGQGTRLTVV.

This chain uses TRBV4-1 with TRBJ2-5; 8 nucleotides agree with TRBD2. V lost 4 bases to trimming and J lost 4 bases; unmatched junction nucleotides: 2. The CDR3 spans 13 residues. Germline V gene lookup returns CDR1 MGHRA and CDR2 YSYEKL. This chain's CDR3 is CASSPGLAETQYF. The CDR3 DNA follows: TGCGCCAGCAGCCCCGGACTAGCAGAGACCCAGTACTTC.

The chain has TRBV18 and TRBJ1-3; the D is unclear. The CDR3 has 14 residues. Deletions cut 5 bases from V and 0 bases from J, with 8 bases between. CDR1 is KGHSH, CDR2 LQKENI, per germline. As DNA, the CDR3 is TGTGCCAGCTCAGTAGGGAGCTCTGGAAACACCATATATTTT. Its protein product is CASSVGSSGNTIYF.

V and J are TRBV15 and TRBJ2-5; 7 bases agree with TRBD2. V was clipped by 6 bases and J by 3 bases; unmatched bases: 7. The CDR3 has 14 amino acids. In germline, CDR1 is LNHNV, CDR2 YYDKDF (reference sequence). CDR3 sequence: CATREWGGEETQYF. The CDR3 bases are TGTGCCACCAGAGAGTGGGGGGGGGAAGAGACCCAGTACTTC.

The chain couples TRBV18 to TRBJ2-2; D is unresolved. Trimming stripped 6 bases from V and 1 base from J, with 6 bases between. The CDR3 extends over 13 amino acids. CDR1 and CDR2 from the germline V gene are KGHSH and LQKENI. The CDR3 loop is CASSPRNTGELFF. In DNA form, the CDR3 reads TGTGCCAGCTCCCCCAGGAACACCGGGGAGCTGTTTTTT. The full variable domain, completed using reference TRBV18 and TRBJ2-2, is NAGVMQNPRHLVRRRGQEARLRCSPMKGHSHVYWYRQLPEEGLKFMVYLQKENIIDESGMPKERFSAEFPKEGPSILRIQQVVRGDSAAYFCASSPRNTGELFFGEGSRLTVL.

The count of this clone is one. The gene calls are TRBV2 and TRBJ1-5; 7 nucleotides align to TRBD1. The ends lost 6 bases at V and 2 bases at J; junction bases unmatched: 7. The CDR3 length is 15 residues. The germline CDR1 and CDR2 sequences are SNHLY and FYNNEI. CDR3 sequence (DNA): TGTGCCAGCAGCCGGACAGGCGGTGGCAATCAGCCCCAGCATTTT. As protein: CASSRTGGGNQPQHF.

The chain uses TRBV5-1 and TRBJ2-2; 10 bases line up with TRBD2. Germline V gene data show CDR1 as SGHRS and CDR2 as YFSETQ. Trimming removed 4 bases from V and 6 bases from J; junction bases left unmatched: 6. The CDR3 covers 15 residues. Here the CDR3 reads CASSNLAGEAGELFF. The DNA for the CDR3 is TGCGCCAGCAGCAATCTAGCGGGGGAGGCCGGGGAGCTGTTTTTT.

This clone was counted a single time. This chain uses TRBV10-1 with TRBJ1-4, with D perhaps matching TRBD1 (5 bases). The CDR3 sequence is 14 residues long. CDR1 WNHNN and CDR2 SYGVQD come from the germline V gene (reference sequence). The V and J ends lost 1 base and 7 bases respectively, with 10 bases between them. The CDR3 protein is CASSEYRNTEKLFF. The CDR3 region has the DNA TGCGCCAGCAGTGAGTACAGGAATACTGAAAAACTGTTTTTT.

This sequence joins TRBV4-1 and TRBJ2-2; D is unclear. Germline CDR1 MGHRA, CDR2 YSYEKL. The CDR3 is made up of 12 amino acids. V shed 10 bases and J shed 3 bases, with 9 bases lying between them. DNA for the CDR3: TGCGCCACCCACAGTGACACCGGGGAGCTGTTTTTT. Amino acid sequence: CATHSDTGELFF.

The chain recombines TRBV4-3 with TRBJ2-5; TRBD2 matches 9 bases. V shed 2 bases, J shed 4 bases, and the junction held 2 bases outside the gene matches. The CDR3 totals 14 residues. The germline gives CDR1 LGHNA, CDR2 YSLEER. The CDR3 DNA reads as TGCGCCAGCAGCCAACGAGCGGGAGGAGAGACCCAGTACTTC. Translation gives CASSQRAGGETQYF.

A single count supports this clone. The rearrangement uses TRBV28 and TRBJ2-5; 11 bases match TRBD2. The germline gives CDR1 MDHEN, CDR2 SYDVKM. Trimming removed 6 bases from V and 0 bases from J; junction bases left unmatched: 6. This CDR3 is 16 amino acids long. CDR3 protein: CASRQRLAGNQETQYF. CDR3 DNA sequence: TGTGCCAGCAGACAAAGACTAGCGGGAAACCAAGAGACCCAGTACTTC.